This T cell receptor beta chain was documented in a study of shared clonotypes between healthy human individuals. Method: immunoSEQ multiplex PCR; TCRdb's copy keeps in-frame clones and lacks some. The sample has a few hundred thousand clones, about 96% seen once. CDR1 is MNHEY and CDR2 is SVGAGI in the germline V gene. The ends lost 7 bases at V and 3 bases at J; junction bases unmatched: 9. This CDR3 has 14 amino acids. This TCR came from a young woman in good health. The sequenced material came from naive CD4+ T cells sorted from blood. Subset here: CD45RA+ positively selected. The chain is built from TRBV6-5 and TRBJ2-7; 7 bases are a match to TRBD1. CDR3 amino acids: CASNPTGPFYEQYF. CDR3 DNA: TGTGCCAGCAACCCGACAGGGCCTTTCTACGAGCAGTACTTC.